This T cell receptor (beta chain) appears in the sequencing data of a study of cytomegalovirus exposure and HLA in healthy donors. The PCR employed 60 Vbeta primers together with 13 Jbeta primers. In the authors' workflow: Unique TCR beta chains numbered around 80 million in a later analysis, with roughly 11 million shared. Produced via immunoSEQ multiplex PCR; TCRdb's table is partial and in-frame only. From that table come the V and J calls and clone size; the DNA was used to work out D and trimming. The sample consists of 150,000 to 200,000 clones, more than 75% of them appearing once. V gave up 5 bases and J gave up 6 bases; unmatched junction bases: 10. Looked up from germline, CDR1 is SGHDT and CDR2 is YYEEEE. The CDR3 sequence is 15 residues long.

The rearrangement links TRBV5-6 to TRBJ2-7, with 11 nucleotides matching TRBD1. The sample consisted of PBMCs. The receptor was derived from a male donor in good health and CMV-seronegative. This CDR3 reads CASSFREGTGGEQYF. CDR3 bases: TGTGCCAGCAGTTTTCGCGAAGGGACAGGGGGCGAGCAGTACTTC.